This T cell receptor beta chain was observed in a study of blood T cell repertoires in COVID-19. Study-level background: The study drew acute and convalescent COVID-19 samples from the United States, Italy and Spain. Sample material is recorded as cDNA or gDNA derived from T cells, B-cell-depleted T cells, or PBMCs.

Original handling: Estimation of nucleated cell counts was performed using reference gene primer amplification. This table comes from immunoSEQ multiplex PCR, and its TCRdb copy is limited to in-frame clones, with some not included. V and J calls and clone size are given by that table; D and trimming were obtained from the DNA. The table lists about 270,000 clones, approximately 80% of them singletons. Germline CDR1 is SGHTA and CDR2 is FQGNSA. The CDR3 has 15 amino acids. V lost 4 bases, J lost 5 bases, and 9 bases stayed unmatched. The source material was peripheral blood. The TCR comes from a woman aged 60-70 years with active or convalescent COVID-19. The chain has TRBV7-2 and TRBJ2-7; 9 bases fit TRBD1. The CDR3, as DNA: TGTGCCAGCAGCTCTCAGCCGGGACAGGGCCACGAGCAGTACTTC. Its translation is CASSSQPGQGHEQYF.